This TCR beta chain was sequenced during a study of B cell selection in AIRE deficiency. Study-level findings and limits: TCRbeta-only data showed 30% to 45% of shared healthy Treg sequences in healthy Tconv.

Here immunoSEQ multiplex PCR was the method, and the copy in TCRdb shows in-frame clones only, minus some. This sample has 25,000 or so clones, with 95% to 98% found just once. Between the trimmed V and J ends, which lost 0 bases and 0 bases, there was a span of 10 bases. The CDR3 has 16 residues. CDR1 and CDR2 (germline): SGHRS, YFSETQ. Conventional CD4 T cells were sorted as CD4+CD127+ cells. As for this clone: Its specificity is not known.

The rearrangement links TRBV5-1 to TRBJ1-5; a possible D gene is TRBD1 (5 bases). The TCR originated in a human donor with AIRE deficiency. Specimen: conventional CD4+ T cells sorted from PBMCs. DNA for the CDR3: TGCGCCAGCAGCTTGGCAGGGATTAATAGCAATCAGCCCCAGCATTTT. It is translated as CASSLAGINSNQPQHF.